This entry lists 22 T cell receptor beta chains sequenced from one sample in a study of cytomegalovirus exposure and HLA in healthy donors. Both 60 Vbeta primers and 13 Jbeta primers went into the PCR. Data came from immunoSEQ multiplex PCR; TCRdb stores just in-frame clones and leaves some out. Among over 150,000 clones listed, 65% to 85% were seen once. Sequenced material: PBMCs. These TCRs come from a boy younger than 10 in good health and CMV-seronegative.

The V call is TRBV4-3, the J call TRBJ1-2, with D possibly TRBD1 on 5 matching bases. The CDR3 has 15 amino acids. V was trimmed by 0 bases and J by 2 bases, leaving 10 bases between them. CDR1 is LGHNA, CDR2 YSLEER, per germline. For the CDR3, the DNA is TGCGCCAGCAGCCAAGATGGCAGGGTAAACTATGGCTACACCTTC. Translated, it gives CASSQDGRVNYGYTF.

The genes are TRBV27 and TRBJ1-5; 9 bases are shared with TRBD1. V lost 5 bases to trimming and J lost 6 bases; unmatched junction nucleotides: 5. The CDR3 spans 14 residues. The germline CDR1 and CDR2 sequences are MNHEY and SMNVEV (reference sequence). The CDR3 DNA sequence: TGTGCCAGCAGTGGAGGGACAGGGTTTCAGCCCCAGCATTTT. Residues: CASSGGTGFQPQHF.

The chain joins TRBV28 to TRBJ1-6, with 8 positions matching TRBD1. V was pared by 5 bases and J by 8 bases, with 11 bases of the junction left unmatched. The CDR3 loop spans 16 amino acids. CDR1 MDHEN and CDR2 SYDVKM come from the germline V gene. CDR3 loop: CASSLRGPVGDSPLHF. DNA of the CDR3: TGTGCCAGCAGTCTCAGGGGGCCGGTGGGTGATTCACCCCTCCACTTT.

This clone was counted once. The rearrangement joins TRBV7-8 to TRBJ1-3; 11 nucleotides match TRBD1. In germline, CDR1 is SGHVS, CDR2 FQNEAQ. The CDR3 contains 21 residues. Losses at the gene ends were 4 bases for V and 4 bases for J; bases not matched to a gene: 21. Here the CDR3 reads CASSWGGPAREGTGGGNTIYF. The CDR3 bases are TGTGCCAGCAGCTGGGGCGGACCGGCCAGAGAGGGGACAGGGGGGGGAAACACCATATATTTT.

The chain carries TRBV2 and TRBJ2-1; 9 bases agree with TRBD1. The V gene end was trimmed by 7 bases and the J gene end by 6 bases; junction bases not matched to a gene: 4. This CDR3 comprises 13 residues. The germline gives CDR1 SNHLY, CDR2 FYNNEI. CDR3 in amino acids: CASTGQGINEQFF. The CDR3 bases are TGTGCCAGCACGGGACAGGGTATCAATGAGCAGTTCTTC.

The chain links TRBV7-6 to TRBJ1-1; 12 nucleotides line up with TRBD1. This CDR3 spans 14 amino acids. V was clipped by 5 bases and J by 6 bases; unmatched bases: 4. Germline loops: CDR1 SGHVS, CDR2 FNYEAQ. The CDR3 sequence is CASSTGQGAAEAFF. Here the CDR3 DNA reads TGTGCCAGCAGCACGGGACAGGGGGCAGCTGAAGCTTTCTTT.

V usage is TRBV9 and J usage is TRBJ1-3; 12 bases line up with TRBD1. After removal of 2 bases from V and 11 bases from J, the junction contained 8 bases not matched to a gene. This CDR3 has 15 amino acids. Germline V gene data show CDR1 as SGDLS and CDR2 as YYNGEE. The DNA of the CDR3 is TGTGCCAGCAGCGTTGCCGAGGGACAGGGGGCGGCCATATATTTT. It is translated as CASSVAEGQGAAIYF.

Only a few counts were recorded for this clone. This sequence joins TRBV5-1 and TRBJ2-2; tentatively, D is TRBD1 (6 bases). The CDR3 covers 13 residues. The germline gives CDR1 SGHRS, CDR2 YFSETQ. V lost 4 bases to trimming and J lost 5 bases, with 9 bases between them. CDR3 in amino acids: CASSLQGTGELFF. In DNA form, the CDR3 reads TGCGCCAGCAGCCTACAGGGAACCGGGGAGCTGTTTTTT.

The chain is built from TRBV13 and TRBJ2-5, with TRBD2 as a possible D gene (6 bases). This CDR3 contains 16 residues. With 1 base removed from V and 1 base from J, the gap between germline ends came to 13 bases. CDR1 and CDR2 from the germline V gene are PRHDT and FYEKMQ (reference sequence). CDR3 DNA sequence: TGTGCCAGCAGCTTAGCGGGCGCGGGATTCCAAGAGACCCAGTACTTC. This translates into CASSLAGAGFQETQYF.

There are a few counts of this clone. This chain joins TRBV6-1 and TRBJ2-7; weak D call: TRBD1 (5 bases). The CDR3 is 15 residues long. V lost 6 bases and J lost 1, with 16 bases in between. CDR1 and CDR2 (germline): MNHNS, SASEGT. CDR3 in amino acids: CASSNPGMGSYEQYV. CDR3 nucleotide sequence: TGTGCCAGCAGCAACCCAGGGATGGGGTCCTACGAGCAGTACGTC.

With respect to this clone: Other DNA sequences in the same sample also yield this CDR3. The chain joins TRBV5-1 to TRBJ2-1; 8 nucleotides align to TRBD2. The junction had 5 bases not matched to a gene; V was cut back by 0 bases and J by 3 bases. CDR3 length equals 16 residues. The germline CDR1 and CDR2 sequences are SGHRS and YFSETQ. CDR3 coding DNA: TGCGCCAGCAGCTTGGGGAGCGGGAGAAGCTACAATGAGCAGTTCTTC. It encodes CASSLGSGRSYNEQFF.

This chain connects TRBV2 to TRBJ1-4, with D possibly being TRBD1 (6 bases). The V end was cut by 4 bases, the J end by 0 bases, with 9 bases between. Germline loops: CDR1 SNHLY, CDR2 FYNNEI. The CDR3 loop spans 15 amino acids. CDR3 sequence reads: CASSGAGATNEKLFF. Written as DNA, the CDR3 is TGTGCCAGCAGTGGCGCAGGGGCAACTAATGAAAAACTGTTTTTT.

The chain links TRBV19 to TRBJ2-1; TRBD1 agrees at 8 bases. The CDR3 spans 12 residues. The junction had 1 base not matched to a gene; V was cut back by 3 bases and J by 9 bases. Germline V gives CDR1 LNHDA, CDR2 SQIVND (reference sequence). The CDR3 region is CASSIGQGEQFF. The CDR3 DNA reads as TGTGCCAGTAGTATTGGACAGGGTGAGCAGTTCTTC. Filled out from reference TRBV19 and TRBJ2-1, the complete variable domain reads DGGITQSPKYLFRKEGQNVTLSCEQNLNHDAMYWYRQDPGQGLRLIYYSQIVNDFQKGDIAEGYSVSREKKESFPLTVTSAQKNPTAFYLCASSIGQGEQFFGPGTRLTVL.

This chain uses TRBV5-1 with TRBJ2-1, with 9 bases fitting TRBD2. CDR1 and CDR2 (germline): SGHRS, YFSETQ. The CDR3 has 15 residues. Germline trimming cut 0 bases from V and 5 bases from J; bases unmatched to any gene: 3. For the CDR3, the DNA is TGCGCCAGCAGCTTGGAGGTAGCGGGAGACAATGAGCAGTTCTTC. This sequence encodes CASSLEVAGDNEQFF.

As concerns this clone: Other nucleotide sequences from this sample produce the same CDR3. The chain uses TRBV7-8 and TRBJ2-5; D perhaps matches TRBD1 (7 bases). Germline values: CDR1 SGHVS, CDR2 FQNEAQ. The ends were cut back, 9 bases at V and 5 bases at J, with 19 bases in the middle. CDR3 size: 14 residues. The CDR3 DNA follows: TGTGCCAGTAGCCTAATCAGGGGGGTGGAGACCCAGTACTTC. Its protein is CASSLIRGVETQYF. The full variable domain, completed using reference TRBV7-8 and TRBJ2-5, is GAGVSQSPRYKVAKRGQDVALRCDPISGHVSLFWYQQALGQGPEFLTYFQNEAQLDKSGLPSDRFFAERPEGSVSTLKIQRTQQEDSAVYLCASSLIRGVETQYFGPGTRLLVL.

This clone was seen a few times. CDR3 sequence (DNA): TGTGCCAGCAGAGATTCTAGCGGGCCTTACAATGAGCAGTTCTTC. It translates to CASRDSSGPYNEQFF. V usage is TRBV7-9 and J usage is TRBJ2-1, with TRBD2 matching 8 bases. V shed 6 bases, J shed 4 bases, and the junction held 8 bases outside the gene matches. Germline V gives CDR1 SEHNR, CDR2 FQNEAQ (reference sequence). The CDR3 is 15 amino acids.

V gene TRBV27 combines with J gene TRBJ1-4, with TRBD1 matching 7 bases. The CDR3 runs to 14 residues. The germline CDR1 and CDR2 sequences are MNHEY and SMNVEV (reference sequence). Germline trimming cut 5 bases from V and 6 bases from J; bases unmatched to any gene: 6. In DNA, the CDR3 is TGTGCCAGCAGTCAGACAGGGAGAGATGAAAAACTGTTTTTT. Translated, it gives CASSQTGRDEKLFF.

V and J are TRBV2 and TRBJ1-1, with 9 positions matching TRBD1. With V trimmed by 7 bases and J by 3 bases, 6 bases remained unmatched. This CDR3 spans 14 amino acids. CDR1 and CDR2 (germline): SNHLY, FYNNEI. CDR3 protein: CASTHRGPDTEAFF. CDR3 nucleotide sequence: TGTGCCAGCACCCACAGGGGGCCGGACACTGAAGCTTTCTTT.

The chain links TRBV5-6 to TRBJ1-1; D gene unclear. The V end was cut by 0 bases, the J end by 5 bases, with 8 bases between. CDR3 length equals 13 residues. CDR1 and CDR2 from the germline V gene are SGHDT and YYEEEE. Written as DNA, the CDR3 is TGTGCCAGCAGCTTGGGGAGAGTGACTGAAGCTTTCTTT. It translates to CASSLGRVTEAFF.

The V gene is TRBV6-5, the J gene TRBJ1-1; TRBD1 agrees at 8 bases. J lost 7 bases, V lost 4 bases, and 2 bases had no gene match. The CDR3 extends over 12 amino acids. Germline CDR1 is MNHEY and CDR2 is SVGAGI. CDR3 in amino acids: CASSSGGGEAFF. Here the CDR3 DNA reads TGTGCCAGCAGTTCAGGGGGCGGTGAAGCTTTCTTT.

J is TRBJ2-7 and V is TRBV5-1; 8 bases are shared with TRBD2. Trimming cost V 0 bases and J 5 bases; bases outside gene matches: 4. The germline V gene encodes CDR1 SGHRS and CDR2 YFSETQ. The CDR3 length is 14 residues. The CDR3: CASSLVVSGNEQYF. CDR3 in DNA: TGCGCCAGCAGCTTGGTCGTTAGCGGGAACGAGCAGTACTTC.

This chain joins TRBV27 and TRBJ2-1; no definite D call. The CDR3 totals 15 residues. The V and J ends lost 0 bases and 4 bases respectively, with 10 bases between them. Germline-derived CDR1 and CDR2 are MNHEY and SMNVEV (reference sequence). The CDR3 nucleotides read TGTGCCAGCAGTTTATCGGGCATTAGGTACAATGAGCAGTTCTTC. Amino acid sequence: CASSLSGIRYNEQFF.